This TCR beta chain emerged from a study of cytomegalovirus exposure and HLA in healthy donors. The PCR used 60 Vbeta and 13 Jbeta primers. The table came from immunoSEQ multiplex PCR; TCRdb's copy has only in-frame clones and leaves some out. The data show approximately 81,000 clones, about 70% seen once. Study-level results: The investigators catalogued 180 or so TCR beta chains as cytomegalovirus-associated.

As to this clone: Its antigen remains unidentified.

The germline CDR1 and CDR2 sequences are MGHRA and YSYEKL. The CDR3 totals 16 residues. V lost 4 bases to trimming and J lost 3 bases; unmatched junction nucleotides: 12. What was sequenced was PBMCs. V usage is TRBV4-1 and J usage is TRBJ2-7, with 7 bases matching TRBD1. This TCR was recovered from a woman aged 50 to 60 in good health and CMV-seropositive. CDR3 residues: CASSPGEGQILYEQYF. The DNA of the CDR3 is TGCGCCAGCAGCCCAGGAGAGGGACAGATCCTCTACGAGCAGTACTTC.